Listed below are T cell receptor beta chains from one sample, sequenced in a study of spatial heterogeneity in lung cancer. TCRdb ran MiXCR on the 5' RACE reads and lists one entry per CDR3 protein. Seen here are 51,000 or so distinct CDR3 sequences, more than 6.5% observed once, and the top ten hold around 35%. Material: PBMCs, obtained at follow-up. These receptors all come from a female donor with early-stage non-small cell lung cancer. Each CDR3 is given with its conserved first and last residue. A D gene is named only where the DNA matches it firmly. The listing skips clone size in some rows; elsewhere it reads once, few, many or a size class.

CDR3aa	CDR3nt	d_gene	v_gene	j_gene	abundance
CSARPGLAGGPDTQYF	TGCAGTGCTAGACCAGGACTAGCGGGGGGTCCAGATACGCAGTATTTT	TRBD2	TRBV20-1	TRBJ2-3	-
CASSLVEGHGYTF	TGTGCCAGCAGCTTAGTCGAAGGGCATGGCTACACCTTC	-	TRBV7-2	TRBJ1-2	few
CASSPRVGFNQYF	TGTGCCAGCAGCCCGCGCGTAGGGTTCAATCAGTATTTT	-	TRBV14	TRBJ2-3	-
CASSFNPTSQTSTDTQYF	TGCGCCAGCAGCTTCAATCCGACTAGCCAAACTAGCACAGATACGCAGTATTTT	TRBD2	TRBV5-1	TRBJ2-3	-
CSVKYETQYF	TGCAGCGTTAAATACGAGACCCAGTACTTC	-	TRBV29-1	TRBJ2-5	many
CASSPGIHSYEQYF	TGTGCCAGCAGTCCGGGAATCCACTCCTACGAGCAGTACTTC	-	TRBV7-9	TRBJ2-7	many
CASSPDIYEQYF	TGTGCCAGCAGTCCAGACATCTACGAGCAGTACTTC	-	TRBV28	TRBJ2-7	many
CASSRRGREETQYF	TGCGCCAGCAGCAGAAGGGGGAGGGAGGAGACCCAGTACTTC	-	TRBV5-1	TRBJ2-5	few
CASSLLQVQETQYF	TGTGCCAGCAGCTTATTGCAGGTACAAGAGACCCAGTACTTC	-	TRBV7-9	TRBJ2-5	few
CASSYSVGAQRETQYF	TGTGCCAGCAGTTACTCCGTCGGGGCTCAGCGAGAGACCCAGTACTTC	-	TRBV6-5	TRBJ2-5	-
CSARPGGVGNTIYF	TGCAGTGCTCGCCCTGGGGGCGTGGGAAACACCATATATTTT	-	TRBV20-1	TRBJ1-3	few
CASSVGGQNTEAFF	TGCGCCAGCAGCGTCGGGGGGCAGAACACTGAAGCTTTCTTT	-	TRBV5-1	TRBJ1-1	few
CASLDTGELFF	TGCGCCAGTCTCGACACCGGGGAGCTGTTTTTT	-	TRBV5-1	TRBJ2-2	many
CASSLVNQPQHF	TGTGCCAGCAGCCTCGTAAATCAGCCCCAGCATTTT	-	TRBV7-2	TRBJ1-5	-
CATKVFSENTGELFF	TGCGCAACGAAGGTGTTCTCCGAGAACACCGGGGAGCTGTTTTTT	-	TRBV5-1	TRBJ2-2	many
CASSTPGGLTEAFF	TGTGCCAGTAGTACCCCAGGGGGCCTCACTGAAGCTTTCTTT	TRBD1	TRBV19	TRBJ1-1	-
CASSPGQGARDTQYF	TGTGCCAGCAGCCCGGGACAGGGGGCGCGTGATACGCAGTATTTT	TRBD1	TRBV2	TRBJ2-3	many
CASSQDPGQLYEQYF	TGTGCCAGCAGCCAAGACCCGGGACAGCTATACGAGCAGTACTTC	TRBD1	TRBV3-1	TRBJ2-7	-
CSARGGNTEAFF	TGCAGTGCTAGAGGGGGGAACACTGAAGCTTTCTTT	-	TRBV20-1	TRBJ1-1	many
CASSSGLGAQYF	TGTGCCAGCAGCTCCGGACTGGGGGCCCAGTACTTC	-	TRBV7-6	TRBJ2-5	many
CASSQEWYSYNEQFF	TGCGCCAGCAGCCAAGAATGGTACTCCTACAATGAGCAGTTCTTC	-	TRBV4-3	TRBJ2-1	-
CASSPLTYNEQFF	TGTGCCAGCAGCCCCCTGACCTACAATGAGCAGTTCTTC	-	TRBV7-2	TRBJ2-1	few
CASSHPKGQETQYF	TGCGCCAGCAGCCATCCGAAGGGGCAAGAGACCCAGTACTTC	-	TRBV5-1	TRBJ2-5	many
CATSDGGTGAPGLPQHF	TGTGCCACCAGTGATGGCGGGACAGGGGCCCCCGGATTGCCCCAGCATTTT	TRBD1	TRBV24-1	TRBJ1-5	many
CARLFGVKESQYF	TGCGCCCGCCTGTTCGGTGTTAAAGAGTCCCAGTACTTC	-	TRBV23-1	TRBJ2-5	-
CASTNLFMNTEAFF	TGTGCCAGCACCAATCTTTTTATGAACACTGAAGCTTTCTTT	-	TRBV6-5	TRBJ1-1	many
CASSPSPRNIQYF	TGTGCCAGCAGCCCCTCCCCACGAAACATTCAGTACTTC	-	TRBV7-9	TRBJ2-4	many
CASSYATNEKLFF	TGCGCCAGCAGCTATGCAACTAATGAAAAACTGTTTTTT	-	TRBV5-1	TRBJ1-4	-
CASSQGQIHTEAFF	TGTGCCAGCAGCCAAGGGCAGATTCACACTGAAGCTTTCTTT	-	TRBV3-1	TRBJ1-1	few
CASSGRDGETNEKLFF	TGTGCCAGCTCCGGCAGGGACGGTGAAACTAATGAAAAACTGTTTTTT	-	TRBV18	TRBJ1-4	few
CASSLDVGPMTFNEQFF	TGCGCCAGCAGCTTGGATGTTGGGCCTATGACCTTCAATGAGCAGTTCTTC	-	TRBV5-1	TRBJ2-1	-
CSARWVAGASTDTQYF	TGCAGTGCTAGATGGGTAGCGGGAGCTAGCACAGATACGCAGTATTTT	TRBD2	TRBV20-1	TRBJ2-3	many
CATRYSTGAQPGELFF	TGTGCCACCAGATACTCAACAGGGGCTCAACCGGGGGAGCTGTTTTTT	TRBD1	TRBV24-1	TRBJ2-2	many
CASSQDQGPQTFADTQYF	TGCGCCAGCAGCCAAGATCAAGGGCCCCAAACATTCGCAGATACGCAGTATTTT	-	TRBV4-1	TRBJ2-3	-
CASSQGDGRAGGYTF	TGCGCCAGCAGCCAAGGAGATGGGAGGGCGGGTGGCTACACCTTC	-	TRBV4-1	TRBJ1-2	many
CSAKTNEKLFF	TGCAGCGCTAAAACAAATGAAAAACTGTTTTTT	-	TRBV29-1	TRBJ1-4	-
CASSVPTGQNEQFF	TGCGCCAGCAGCGTTCCGACAGGGCAGAATGAGCAGTTCTTC	TRBD1	TRBV5-1	TRBJ2-1	many
CASSVDAGGVYGYTF	TGTGCCAGCAGCGTAGATGCAGGGGGTGTCTATGGCTACACCTTC	TRBD1	TRBV9	TRBJ1-2	-
CASRSWNEGNQPQHF	TGTGCCAGCAGATCCTGGAACGAGGGCAATCAGCCCCAGCATTTT	-	TRBV12-3/TRBV12-4	TRBJ1-5	-
CASSEYRGARAFF	TGCGCCAGCAGTGAGTATCGTGGAGCCAGGGCTTTCTTT	-	TRBV10-1	TRBJ1-1	few
CASSPPGRGGRKVQYF	TGTGCCAGCAGTCCCCCCGGGCGTGGGGGCAGGAAGGTGCAGTACTTC	-	TRBV6-6	TRBJ2-7	many
CASSHRQGTSTDTQYF	TGTGCCAGCAGCCATAGACAGGGGACCTCCACAGATACGCAGTATTTT	TRBD1	TRBV13	TRBJ2-3	-
CASSYGQPRTEAFF	TGTGCCAGCAGTTACGGTCAACCTCGGACTGAAGCTTTCTTT	-	TRBV6-6	TRBJ1-1	-
CATRGQINEKLFF	TGTGCCACCCGGGGACAGATAAATGAAAAACTGTTTTTT	TRBD1	TRBV2	TRBJ1-4	-
CATSDPSYTDTQYF	TGTGCCACCAGTGATCCTTCCTATACAGATACGCAGTATTTT	-	TRBV24-1	TRBJ2-3	few
CASSILLAGGLNEQFF	TGTGCCAGTAGTATACTACTAGCGGGGGGGCTCAATGAGCAGTTCTTC	TRBD2	TRBV19	TRBJ2-1	few
CASSLAGTARRTQYF	TGCGCCAGCAGCTTGGCCGGGACAGCTCGGAGGACCCAGTACTTC	TRBD1	TRBV5-1	TRBJ2-5	many